This TCR beta chain was sequenced in a study of shared clonotypes between healthy human individuals. Study-wide results and limits: Tissue TCR repertoires likely differ from these blood-only repertoires.

CDR1 and CDR2 (germline): MNHNS, SASEGT. This CDR3 is built from 14 residues. The ends were cut back, 6 bases at V and 1 base at J, with 9 bases in the middle. Clones were sequenced by immunoSEQ multiplex PCR, and TCRdb holds only the in-frame ones, with some missing. Among about 2.1 million clones listed, 90% to 95% were seen once. Naive CD8 cells, CD45RO-negative and positively selected for CCR7, excluded terminally differentiated effector memory CD45RA+ cells. Healthy adults negative for HIV, lacking recent acute infections or vaccinations, served as donors. Comments on this clone: Its cognate antigen is unknown.

Sequencing used naive CD8+ T cells from PBMCs. The chain uses TRBV6-1 and TRBJ2-2; tentatively, D is TRBD1 (6 bases). This receptor was obtained from a man aged 18 to 29 in good health. Some clones in this sample may be carry-over from other donors' samples. The CDR3 nucleotides read TGTGCCAGCAGGGACAGTGTGAACACCGGGGAGCTGTTTTTT. It yields the protein CASRDSVNTGELFF.